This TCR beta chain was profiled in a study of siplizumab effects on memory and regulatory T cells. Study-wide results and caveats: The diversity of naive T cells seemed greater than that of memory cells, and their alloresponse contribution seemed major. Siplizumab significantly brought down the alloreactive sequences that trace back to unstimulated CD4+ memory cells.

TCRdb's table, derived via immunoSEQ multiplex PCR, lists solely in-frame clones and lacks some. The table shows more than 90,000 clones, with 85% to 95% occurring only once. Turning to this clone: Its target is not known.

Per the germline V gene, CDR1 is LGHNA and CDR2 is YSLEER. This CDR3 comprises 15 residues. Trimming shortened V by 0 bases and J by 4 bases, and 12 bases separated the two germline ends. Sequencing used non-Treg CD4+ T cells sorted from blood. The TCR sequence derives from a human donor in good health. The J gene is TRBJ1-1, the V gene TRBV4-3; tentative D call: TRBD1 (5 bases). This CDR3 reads CASSQDWGGSTEAFF. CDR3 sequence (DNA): TGCGCCAGCAGCCAAGATTGGGGGGGAAGCACTGAAGCTTTCTTT.